Shown below are 6 T cell receptor beta chains from a single sample sequenced in a study of OX40 agonist ivuxolimab in advanced cancers. Here immunoSEQ multiplex PCR was the method, and the copy in TCRdb shows in-frame clones only, minus some. Of fewer than 90,000 clones in the sample, roughly nine tenths were seen once. The specimen comprised CD4+ or CD8+ T cells sorted from blood, sampled in a trial of the OX40 agonist ivuxolimab. The receptors were sampled from an adult with an advanced solid tumor such as melanoma, head and neck, liver or kidney cancer.

The chain links TRBV11-2 to TRBJ2-3; D is uncertain. Trimming stripped 3 bases from V and 4 bases from J, with 20 bases between. Germline V gives CDR1 SGHAT, CDR2 FQNNGV. This CDR3 is built from 17 residues. The CDR3 DNA reads as TGTGCCAGCAGCTTTATCCCGTCCCACGCCTCCGCAGATACGCAGTATTTT. Translated: CASSFIPSHASADTQYF.

The J gene is TRBJ1-1, the V gene TRBV6-5, with D maybe TRBD1 (5 bases). Germline values: CDR1 MNHEY, CDR2 SVGAGI. The CDR3 is 14 residues long. Trimming removed 5 bases at V and 2 bases at J, with 12 bases between. CDR3 in DNA: TGTGCCAGCAGTGATCCGGGACGAAACACTGAAGCTTTCTTT. Translation: CASSDPGRNTEAFF.

This sequence joins TRBV4-2 and TRBJ2-1; weak D call: TRBD2 (5 bases). Trimming stripped 0 bases from V and 4 bases from J, with 10 bases between. CDR3 length: 15 amino acids. The V gene's germline CDR1 is LGHNA and CDR2 YNFKEQ. The CDR3 loop reads CASSQDRGRYNEQFF. CDR3 in DNA: TGTGCCAGCAGCCAAGATCGGGGTAGATACAATGAGCAGTTCTTC.

The chain uses TRBV19 and TRBJ2-3; no firm D call. Trimming pared 6 bases from V and 5 bases from J, leaving 12 bases between. The CDR3 extends over 13 amino acids. From germline, CDR1 is LNHDA and CDR2 SQIVND (reference sequence). Here the CDR3 reads CASRKPEQDTQYF. For the CDR3, the DNA is TGTGCCAGTAGGAAGCCCGAACAAGATACGCAGTATTTT.

The V and J genes are TRBV6-6 and TRBJ2-3; the match to TRBD1 covers 9 bases. V shed 2 bases, J shed 7 bases, and the junction held 7 bases outside the gene matches. This CDR3 is built from 15 residues. The germline V gene encodes CDR1 MNHNY and CDR2 SVGAGI (reference sequence). The CDR3 loop is CASSYPGQGEYTQYF. The CDR3 region has the DNA TGTGCCAGCAGTTACCCGGGACAGGGCGAGTATACGCAGTATTTT.

The chain is built from TRBV5-1 and TRBJ1-4, with a weak D call TRBD1 (5 bases). Trimming removed 6 bases from V and 0 bases from J, with 9 bases in between. Germline V lookup: CDR1 SGHRS, CDR2 YFSETQ. CDR3 length: 14 amino acids. CDR3 DNA: TGCGCCAGCACTCAGGGTTCAACTAATGAAAAACTGTTTTTT. It yields the protein CASTQGSTNEKLFF. Using reference TRBV5-1 and TRBJ1-4 for the parts outside the CDR3, the full variable domain is KAGVTQTPRYLIKTRGQQVTLSCSPISGHRSVSWYQQTPGQGLQFLFEYFSETQRNKGNFPGRFSGRQFSNSRSEMNVSTLELGDSALYLCASTQGSTNEKLFFGSGTQLSVL.